A single T cell receptor beta chain is shown here with its context. Germline V gene data show CDR1 as SGHRS and CDR2 as YFSETQ. This CDR3 contains 17 residues. After removal of 3 bases from V and 0 bases from J, the junction contained 6 bases not matched to a gene. It was with a sample-barcoded 5' primer and a J-beta primer mix that a second PCR of roughly 7 to 12 cycles was run. TCRdb re-called the 5' RACE reads with MiXCR, one entry per CDR3 protein. The profile shows approximately 780,000 distinct CDR3 sequences, roughly 24% of them singletons. This sample is part of a study of blood T cells in healthy people across ages. These records were also assigned to another study, of T cells of mothers and their children.

J is TRBJ2-1 and V is TRBV5-1; TRBD1 agrees at 10 bases. Sequences were obtained from blood. The TCR sequence derives from a boy younger than 18 in good health. CDR3 in amino acids: CASSSGQGMSSYNEQFF. The CDR3 DNA is TGCGCCAGCAGCTCGGGACAGGGGATGAGCTCCTACAATGAGCAGTTCTTC.